This T cell receptor beta chain was sequenced in a study of CD8+ T cells in alopecia areata. CDR1 is KGHSH and CDR2 is LQKENI in the germline V gene. The CDR3 contains 17 residues. J lost 0 bases, V lost 2 bases, and 4 bases had no gene match. It was cDNA, reverse transcribed from extracted RNA, that served as the sequencing template. Only in-frame clones appear in the TCRdb table, and some are missing; sequencing was by immunoSEQ multiplex PCR. Among 180,000 or so clones listed, less than 75% were seen once. The treatment is: oral pan-JAK inhibitor, 5-10 mg twice daily. The sequence derives from a human donor with alopecia areata. This chain links TRBV18 with TRBJ1-5, with TRBD1 identical over 10 bases. Sample: CD4+ T cells sorted from blood, taken at approximately week 60, from a patient treated with tofacitinib. In DNA, the CDR3 is TGTGCCAGCTCACCAGATGGGACAGGGGTTAGCAATCAGCCCCAGCATTTT. It specifies CASSPDGTGVSNQPQHF.